A single count supports the clone carrying this T cell receptor beta chain. Its antigen is still unknown. The sample belongs to a study of cytomegalovirus exposure and HLA in healthy donors. Across the whole study: Caucasian-associated ancestry cluster membership applied to about four fifths of several hundred genotyped donors.

With 60 Vbeta and 13 Jbeta primers, the PCR was carried out. The data were produced by immunoSEQ multiplex PCR, yet TCRdb's version contains in-frame clones alone and is incomplete. The data show around 130,000 clones, over 75% seen once. General observations from the study: According to the study, 160 or so TCR beta chains were cytomegalovirus-associated. Under in vitro conditions, a few CMV-associated chains were confirmed as specific for CMV antigens. Later analysis reportedly placed an Asian-associated ancestry cluster below the roughly 640-donor mean in N-insertions.

The CDR3 sequence is 14 residues long. The ends lost 2 bases at V and 7 bases at J; junction bases unmatched: 1. Germline assignment: CDR1 MDHEN and CDR2 SYDVKM. What was sequenced was PBMCs. V gene TRBV28 combines with J gene TRBJ1-4; the match to TRBD1 covers 10 bases. The sequence was collected from a man between 18 and 35 years old in good health and CMV-seropositive. This CDR3 is CASSLDRGREKLFF. CDR3 coding DNA: TGTGCCAGCAGTTTAGACAGGGGGCGTGAAAAACTGTTTTTT.